Shown below are 28 T cell receptor beta chains from a single sample sequenced in a study of cytomegalovirus exposure and HLA in healthy donors. Sequencing used immunoSEQ multiplex PCR; TCRdb keeps in-frame clones, though not all of them. The sample consists of 150,000 to 250,000 clones, roughly three quarters of them appearing once. The sample was PBMCs. The receptor set was obtained from a woman between 25 and 40 years old in good health and CMV-seronegative.

In this sample, this clone turned up once. The gene calls are TRBV5-6 and TRBJ2-6, with 9 bases identical to TRBD1. V dropped 3 bases and J dropped 0; count of bases not matched to a gene: 7. CDR1 is SGHDT and CDR2 is YYEEEE in the germline V gene. CDR3 length: 18 residues. CDR3 loop: CASSWLTGGYSGANVLTF. In DNA, the CDR3 is TGTGCCAGCAGCTGGCTGACAGGGGGGTACTCTGGGGCCAACGTCCTGACTTTC.

This clone was seen more than once but under ten times. This chain uses TRBV11-2 with TRBJ2-1; possibly TRBD2 for D (6 bases). The CDR3 covers 16 residues. V lost 7 bases to trimming and J lost 8 bases, with 24 bases between them. The germline V gene has CDR1 SGHAT and CDR2 FQNNGV. The CDR3 is CASISRSRGSGDEQFF. Written as DNA, the CDR3 is TGTGCCAGCATCTCCCGCTCTCGGGGGTCCGGGGATGAGCAGTTCTTC.

The chain recombines TRBV6-1 with TRBJ1-3, with 7 bases that match TRBD1. The CDR3 has 15 amino acids. V gave up 5 bases and J gave up 2 bases; unmatched junction bases: 6. CDR1 is MNHNS and CDR2 is SASEGT in the germline V gene. CDR3 loop: CASSQQGFAGNTIYF. Here the CDR3 DNA reads TGTGCCAGCAGTCAACAGGGGTTTGCTGGAAACACCATATATTTT.

The chain employs TRBV9 and TRBJ1-2; TRBD1 matches 7 bases. CDR1 SGDLS and CDR2 YYNGEE come from the germline V gene. After removal of 0 bases from V and 0 bases from J, the junction contained 5 bases not matched to a gene. The CDR3 is made up of 16 amino acids. CDR3 coding DNA: TGTGCCAGCAGCGTAGGCGGCGGGACAGCTAACTATGGCTACACCTTC. Translated, it gives CASSVGGGTANYGYTF. The full variable domain, in which reference TRBV9 and TRBJ1-2 provide the parts outside the CDR3, is DSGVTQTPKHLITATGQRVTLRCSPRSGDLSVYWYQQSLDQGLQFLIQYYNGEERAKGNILERFSAQQFPDLHSELNLSSLELGDSALYFCASSVGGGTANYGYTFGSGTRLTVV.

The rearrangement joins TRBV29-1 to TRBJ2-3, with TRBD2 matching over 7 bases. The CDR3 sequence is 14 residues long. The V and J ends lost 2 bases and 1 base, in that order; junction bases with no gene match: 3. Germline V gene data show CDR1 as SQVTM and CDR2 as ANQGSEA. This CDR3 reads CSVEREGGTDTQYF. The DNA for the CDR3 is TGCAGCGTTGAAAGGGAGGGAGGCACAGATACGCAGTATTTT.

The CDR3 spells CASSFGQRGRGDEQYF. CDR3 sequence (DNA): TGTGCCAGCAGCTTTGGACAGCGGGGTCGGGGAGACGAGCAGTACTTC. The J gene is TRBJ2-7, the V gene TRBV7-9; tentative D call: TRBD2 (7 bases). The CDR3 length is 16 residues. Per germline, CDR1 SEHNR and CDR2 FQNEAQ (reference sequence). The V end lost 3 bases, the J end lost 5 bases, and 20 bases lay between the germline ends.

The chain joins TRBV2 to TRBJ2-3; D may be TRBD2 (6 bases). The V end lost 5 bases, the J end lost 10 bases, and 25 bases lay between the germline ends. This CDR3 is 16 amino acids long. Germline lookup yields CDR1 SNHLY and CDR2 FYNNEI. The CDR3 region has the DNA TGTGCCAGCAGTCCCCTTCGACTCGGGGGAAGTGAGGCGCAGTATTTT. Amino acid sequence: CASSPLRLGGSEAQYF.

V is TRBV7-3 and J is TRBJ1-4; the match to TRBD1 covers 9 bases. Germline-derived CDR1 and CDR2 are SGHTA and FQGTGA. The CDR3 extends over 16 amino acids. With 4 bases clipped from V and 4 bases from J, the junction kept 7 bases outside the gene matches. In DNA form, the CDR3 reads TGTGCCAGCAGCTCATTAATGACAGGGGGTAATGAAAAACTGTTTTTT. Protein sequence: CASSSLMTGGNEKLFF. The whole variable domain, remainder taken from reference TRBV7-3 and TRBJ1-4, is GAGVSQTPSNKVTEKGKYVELRCDPISGHTALYWYRQSLGQGPEFLIYFQGTGAADDSGLPNDRFFAVRPEGSVSTLKIQRTERGDSAVYLCASSSLMTGGNEKLFFGSGTQLSVL.

The rearrangement links TRBV15 to TRBJ1-1; perhaps TRBD1 as D (5 bases). V lost 1 base, J lost 4 bases, and 7 bases lay in between. CDR1 is LNHNV and CDR2 is YYDKDF in the germline V gene (reference sequence). CDR3 length: 13 residues. The chain's CDR3 is CATSRGGGTEAFF. In DNA, the CDR3 is TGTGCCACCAGCAGAGGGGGGGGCACTGAAGCTTTCTTT. The full variable domain, completed using reference TRBV15 and TRBJ1-1, is DAMVIQNPRYQVTQFGKPVTLSCSQTLNHNVMYWYQQKSSQAPKLLFHYYDKDFNNEADTPDNFQSRRPNTSFCFLDIRSPGLGDTAMYLCATSRGGGTEAFFGQGTRLTVV.

The chain has TRBV4-1 and TRBJ2-7; 11 bases map to TRBD2. The CDR3 is 15 amino acids. Losses at the gene ends were 3 bases for V and 3 bases for J; bases not matched to a gene: 4. Germline CDR1 reads MGHRA; CDR2 reads YSYEKL. The DNA for the CDR3 is TGCGCCAGCAGCCACAGACTAGCGGGAATCTACGAGCAGTACTTC. Its protein product is CASSHRLAGIYEQYF.

This chain joins TRBV6-1 and TRBJ2-3, with a possible D match to TRBD1 (6 bases). This CDR3 is 15 amino acids long. Germline V CDR1 and CDR2: MNHNS, SASEGT. Trimming shortened V by 4 bases and J by 0 bases, and 11 bases separated the two germline ends. This chain's CDR3 is CASSGRQASTDTQYF. CDR3 bases: TGTGCCAGCAGTGGCAGACAGGCTAGCACAGATACGCAGTATTTT.

V usage is TRBV29-1 and J usage is TRBJ2-2; TRBD2 agrees at 10 bases. In germline, CDR1 is SQVTM, CDR2 ANQGSEA. Germline trimming cut 7 bases from V and 4 bases from J; bases unmatched to any gene: 3. The CDR3 totals 13 residues. The CDR3 protein is CSASGRATGELFF. CDR3 DNA sequence: TGCAGCGCTAGCGGGAGAGCCACCGGGGAGCTGTTTTTT.

The sample holds a few counts of this clone. The chain has TRBV6-1 and TRBJ2-2, with 9 nucleotides matching TRBD1. Trimming took 7 bases from V and 1 from J; bases not matched to a gene: 4. The germline V gene encodes CDR1 MNHNS and CDR2 SASEGT. This CDR3 has 15 residues. Written as DNA, the CDR3 is TGTGCCAGCATTAAGGGACAGGGGAACACCGGGGAGCTGTTTTTT. This sequence encodes CASIKGQGNTGELFF.

CDR3: CASSYNGFQGYTF. As DNA, the CDR3 is TGTGCCAGCAGTTACAACGGTTTTCAAGGCTACACCTTC. The chain has TRBV6-5 and TRBJ1-2, with D uncertain. The CDR3 length is 13 residues. Per germline, CDR1 MNHEY and CDR2 SVGAGI. Deletions cut 2 bases from V and 8 bases from J, with 12 bases between.

The chain combines TRBV5-1 with TRBJ1-4; D might be TRBD1 (5 bases). The CDR3 loop spans 14 amino acids. Trimming shortened V by 2 bases and J by 7 bases, and 12 bases separated the two germline ends. Germline V gene lookup returns CDR1 SGHRS and CDR2 YFSETQ. CDR3 region: CASSLQEPGEKLFF. The CDR3 DNA is TGCGCCAGCAGCTTACAGGAGCCTGGTGAAAAACTGTTTTTT.

This rearrangement joins TRBV28 to TRBJ2-7; 11 bases are shared with TRBD2. Trimming took 8 bases from V and 3 from J; bases not matched to a gene: 6. Germline-derived CDR1 and CDR2 are MDHEN and SYDVKM. This CDR3 contains 14 residues. For the CDR3, the DNA is TGTGCCAGCCGCCTAGCGGGGGGACTCTACGAGCAGTACTTC. Protein sequence: CASRLAGGLYEQYF.

CDR3: CASSPIPGAGYTF. The DNA of the CDR3 is TGTGCCAGCAGTCCAATTCCAGGGGCCGGCTACACCTTC. V and J are TRBV27 and TRBJ1-2, with a tentative D call TRBD1 (6 bases). Per germline, CDR1 MNHEY and CDR2 SMNVEV (reference sequence). This CDR3 contains 13 residues. V dropped 5 bases and J dropped 8 bases, with 15 bases sitting between them.

The chain links TRBV2 to TRBJ1-5; 7 bases are a match to TRBD1. The CDR3 totals 16 residues. The trim removed 6 bases at V and 0 bases at J, leaving 8 bases unmatched. Per germline, CDR1 SNHLY and CDR2 FYNNEI. CDR3 amino acids: CASSRQGIYSNQPQHF. As DNA, the CDR3 is TGTGCCAGCAGCCGACAGGGTATCTATAGCAATCAGCCCCAGCATTTT.

This clone was picked up one time. The chain recombines TRBV9 with TRBJ1-2; D unresolved. This CDR3 region has 15 residues. The germline V gene has CDR1 SGDLS and CDR2 YYNGEE. V lost 1 base to trimming and J lost 4 bases, with 14 bases between them. The DNA of the CDR3 is TGTGCCAGCAGCGTATCTGAGCTAGCTACCTATGGCTACACCTTC. This codes for CASSVSELATYGYTF.

This sequence joins TRBV29-1 and TRBJ1-1; the D is unclear. Germline CDR1 is SQVTM and CDR2 is ANQGSEA. CDR3 length: 13 amino acids. Trimming left V 6 bases short and J 4 bases short, with 15 bases between. For the CDR3, the DNA is TGCAGCGTAGTCGTAGGGAGCCCCACTGAAGCTTTCTTT. This sequence encodes CSVVVGSPTEAFF.

CDR3 bases: TGTGCCAGCAGTTACTCGGGAACCAAGGGGGAGACCCAGTACTTC. Translated, it gives CASSYSGTKGETQYF. The V call is TRBV6-5, the J call TRBJ2-5; a possible D gene is TRBD1 (5 bases). CDR1 and CDR2 from the germline V gene are MNHEY and SVGAGI. The CDR3 has 15 amino acids. V gave up 0 bases and J gave up 5 bases, with 13 bases separating them.

The chain combines TRBV30 with TRBJ2-1, with 10 nucleotides matching TRBD1. The ends lost 1 base at V and 8 bases at J; junction bases unmatched: 8. The CDR3 consists of 15 residues. Germline V lookup: CDR1 GTSNPN, CDR2 SVGIG (reference sequence). The CDR3 spells CAWSGRDRGLHEQFF. In DNA form, the CDR3 reads TGTGCCTGGAGTGGGAGGGACAGGGGCTTGCATGAGCAGTTCTTC.

This chain links TRBV6-1 with TRBJ2-7; 14 nucleotides match TRBD2. V dropped 7 bases and J dropped 5; count of bases not matched to a gene: 7. CDR3 length: 15 residues. Germline-derived CDR1 and CDR2 are MNHNS and SASEGT. The CDR3 loop is CASMTSGREGHEQYF. CDR3 in DNA: TGTGCCAGCATGACTAGCGGGAGGGAGGGCCACGAGCAGTACTTC.

This chain uses TRBV11-2 with TRBJ1-5; D is unclear. CDR1 and CDR2 (germline): SGHAT, FQNNGV. Trimming took 2 bases from V and 0 from J, leaving 8 bases between them. This CDR3 is built from 15 residues. In DNA form, the CDR3 reads TGTGCCAGCAGCTTATCAGGTCCTAGCAATCAGCCCCAGCATTTT. Protein product: CASSLSGPSNQPQHF. The full variable domain, its missing parts supplied by reference TRBV11-2 and TRBJ1-5, is EAGVAQSPRYKIIEKRQSVAFWCNPISGHATLYWYQQILGQGPKLLIQFQNNGVVDDSQLPKDRFSAERLKGVDSTLKIQPAKLEDSAVYLCASSLSGPSNQPQHFGDGTRLSIL.

This chain connects TRBV5-1 to TRBJ2-5, with a tentative D call TRBD2 (7 bases). Trimming left V 9 bases short and J 0 bases short, with 33 bases between. In germline, CDR1 is SGHRS, CDR2 YFSETQ. The CDR3 contains 20 residues. Here the CDR3 reads CATPGGGGGCGVPYQETQYF. Here the CDR3 DNA reads TGCGCCACCCCGGGGGGCGGGGGCGGCTGTGGTGTTCCGTACCAAGAGACCCAGTACTTC.

The rearrangement joins TRBV2 to TRBJ2-7; unclear D gene. The CDR3 sequence is 14 residues long. Looked up from germline, CDR1 is SNHLY and CDR2 is FYNNEI. Trimming removed 3 bases from V and 5 bases from J, with 14 bases in between. The CDR3 protein is CASSDNYGAHEQYF. CDR3 in DNA: TGTGCCAGCAGTGATAACTATGGCGCCCACGAGCAGTACTTC.

This chain connects TRBV28 to TRBJ1-1, with D unresolved. V lost 6 bases to trimming and J lost 0 bases, with 14 bases between them. Germline V gene lookup returns CDR1 MDHEN and CDR2 SYDVKM. This CDR3 is 15 amino acids long. CDR3 amino acids: CASSSDSLLNTEAFF. The CDR3 nucleotides are TGTGCCAGCAGCTCGGATAGCCTCTTGAACACTGAAGCTTTCTTT. Together with reference TRBV28 and TRBJ1-1, the CDR3 gives the full variable domain: DVKVTQSSRYLVKRTGEKVFLECVQDMDHENMFWYRQDPGLGLRLIYFSYDVKMKEKGDIPEGYSVSREKKERFSLILESASTNQTSMYLCASSSDSLLNTEAFFGQGTRLTVV.

The chain has TRBV30 and TRBJ2-7; the D gene is possibly TRBD1 (5 bases). Trimming stripped 6 bases from V and 6 bases from J, with 12 bases between. The CDR3 runs 11 residues. The germline CDR1 and CDR2 sequences are GTSNPN and SVGIG (reference sequence). The CDR3 coding sequence is TGTGCCTGTTCCAGGGTAGGCGAGCAGTACTTC. Translated: CACSRVGEQYF.